This section outlines one T cell receptor (beta chain) sequence together with its context. The antigen is unknown. Germline V lookup: CDR1 MNHEY, CDR2 SMNVEV (reference sequence). Trimming cost V 6 bases and J 2 bases, with 14 bases left between them. This CDR3 region has 14 residues. This entry comes from a study of blood T cells in healthy people across ages. Broader study findings: TCR beta diversity, measured per million T cells, fell in a roughly linear way with age.

Primed by a sample-barcoded 5' primer and a J-beta primer mix, a second PCR proceeded for about 6 to 12 cycles. TCRdb recomputed calls from the 5' RACE reads with MiXCR, one row per CDR3 protein. This repertoire shows approximately 2,000,000 distinct CDR3 sequences, 30% to 40% found once; its top ten account for 23%. The sequence was collected from a human donor in good health. The source material was blood. The chain joins TRBV27 to TRBJ2-7, with D tentatively TRBD1 or TRBD2 (5 bases each). The CDR3 sequence is CASRLSGTAYEQYF. As DNA, the CDR3 is TGTGCCAGCAGACTCTCCGGGACGGCCTACGAGCAGTACTTC.